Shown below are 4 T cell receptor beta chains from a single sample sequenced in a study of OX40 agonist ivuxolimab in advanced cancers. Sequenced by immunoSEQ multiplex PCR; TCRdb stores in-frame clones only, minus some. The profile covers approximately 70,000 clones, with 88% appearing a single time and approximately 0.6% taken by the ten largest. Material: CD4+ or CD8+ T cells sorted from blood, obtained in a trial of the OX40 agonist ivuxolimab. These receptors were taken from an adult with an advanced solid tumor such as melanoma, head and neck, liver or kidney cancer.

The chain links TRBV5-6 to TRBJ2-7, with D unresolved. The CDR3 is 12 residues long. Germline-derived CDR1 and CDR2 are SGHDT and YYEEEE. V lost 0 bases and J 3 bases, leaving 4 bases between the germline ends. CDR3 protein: CASSLADYEQYF. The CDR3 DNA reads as TGTGCCAGCAGCTTGGCGGACTACGAGCAGTACTTC.

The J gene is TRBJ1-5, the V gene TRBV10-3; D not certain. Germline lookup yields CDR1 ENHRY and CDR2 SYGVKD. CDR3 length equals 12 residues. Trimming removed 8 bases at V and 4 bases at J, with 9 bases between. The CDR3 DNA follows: TGTGCCATCGGCCCACAGAATCAGCCCCAGCATTTT. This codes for CAIGPQNQPQHF.

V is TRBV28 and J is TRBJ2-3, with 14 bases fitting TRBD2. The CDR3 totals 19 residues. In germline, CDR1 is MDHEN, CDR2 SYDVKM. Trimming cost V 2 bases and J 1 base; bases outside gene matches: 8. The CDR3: CASSLPQMGLAGGTDTQYF. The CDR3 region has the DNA TGTGCCAGCAGTTTACCGCAGATGGGACTAGCGGGGGGCACAGATACGCAGTATTTT.

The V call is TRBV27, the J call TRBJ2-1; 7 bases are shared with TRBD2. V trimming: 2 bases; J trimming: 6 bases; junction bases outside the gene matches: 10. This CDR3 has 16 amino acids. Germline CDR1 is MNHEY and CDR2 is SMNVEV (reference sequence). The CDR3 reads CASSLTAGTMANEQFF. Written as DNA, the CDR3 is TGTGCCAGCAGTTTAACGGCGGGGACTATGGCCAATGAGCAGTTCTTC.